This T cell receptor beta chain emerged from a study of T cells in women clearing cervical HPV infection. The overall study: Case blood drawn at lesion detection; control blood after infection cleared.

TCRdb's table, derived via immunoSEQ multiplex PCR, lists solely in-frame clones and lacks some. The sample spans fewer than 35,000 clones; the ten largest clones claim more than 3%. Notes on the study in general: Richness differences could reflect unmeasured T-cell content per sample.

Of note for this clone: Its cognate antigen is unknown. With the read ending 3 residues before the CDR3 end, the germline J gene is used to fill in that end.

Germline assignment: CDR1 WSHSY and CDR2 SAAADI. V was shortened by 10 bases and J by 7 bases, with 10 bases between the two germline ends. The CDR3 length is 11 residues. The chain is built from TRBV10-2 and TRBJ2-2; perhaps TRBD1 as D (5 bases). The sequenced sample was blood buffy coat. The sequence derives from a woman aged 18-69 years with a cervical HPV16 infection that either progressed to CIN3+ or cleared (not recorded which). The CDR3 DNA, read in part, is TGCGCCACTGCCCAGGGCGGGGAG. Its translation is CATAQGGE. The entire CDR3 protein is CATAQGGELFF.